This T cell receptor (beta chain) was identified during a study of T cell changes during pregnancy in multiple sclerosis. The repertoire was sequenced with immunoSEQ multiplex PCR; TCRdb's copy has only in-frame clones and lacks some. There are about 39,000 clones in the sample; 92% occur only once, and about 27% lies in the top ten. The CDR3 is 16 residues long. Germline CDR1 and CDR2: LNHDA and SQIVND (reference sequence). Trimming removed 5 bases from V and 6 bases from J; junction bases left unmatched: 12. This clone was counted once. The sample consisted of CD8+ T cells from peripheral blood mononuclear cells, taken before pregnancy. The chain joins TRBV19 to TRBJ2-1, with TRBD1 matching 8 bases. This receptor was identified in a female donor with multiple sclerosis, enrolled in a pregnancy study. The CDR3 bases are TGTGCCAGTAGTCCCAAAGACAGGGGCGGCGGCAATGAGCAGTTCTTC. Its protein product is CASSPKDRGGGNEQFF.